The present TCR beta chain was sequenced within a study of blood T cell repertoires in COVID-19. This clone was observed a single time. Germline-derived CDR1 and CDR2 are KGHSH and LQKENI. CDR3 length equals 16 residues. The V gene lost 1 base and the J gene lost 11 bases, with 18 bases spanning the gap. Original handling: Using reference gene primer amplification, nucleated cell counts were estimated. Libraries were prepared by immunoSEQ multiplex PCR; TCRdb keeps only in-frame clonotypes and omits some of them. The V and J calls and clone size were taken over from that table, and D and trimming were inferred from the DNA. The sample has fewer than 80,000 clones; around 82% are singletons.

This chain joins TRBV18 and TRBJ1-6; no clear D. The source material was peripheral blood. The source of this sequence is a man aged 55 to 70 with COVID-19, enrolled during active disease. This CDR3 reads CASSPREHPPGAPLHF. As DNA, the CDR3 is TGTGCCAGCTCACCACGTGAACACCCCCCCGGGGCACCCCTCCACTTT.